Listed below are T cell receptor beta chains from one sample, sequenced in a study of shared clonotypes between healthy human individuals. Produced via immunoSEQ multiplex PCR; TCRdb's table is partial and in-frame only. Of millions of clones in the sample, more than 80% were seen once. The specimen was naive CD4+ T cells sorted from blood. These receptors were collected from a man in his late teens or twenties in good health. Each CDR3 is given with its conserved first and last residue. D genes are given only for firm matches. Rows may omit the clone size; those that give it use once, few, many or a size class.

V gene	clone size	J gene	D gene	CDR3 protein	CDR3 DNA
TRBV5-1	-	TRBJ2-7	-	CASSLSGYEQYF	TGCGCCAGCAGTCTTAGCGGCTACGAGCAGTACTTC
TRBV6-6	-	TRBJ2-5	TRBD2	CASSYPQTSGGASQYF	TGTGCCAGCAGTTACCCCCAGACTAGCGGGGGGGCCTCGCAGTACTTC
TRBV6-5	-	TRBJ2-3	TRBD1	CASSYSGQGKDTQYF	TGTGCCAGCAGTTACTCAGGACAGGGAAAAGATACGCAGTATTTT
TRBV27	-	TRBJ2-5	TRBD2	CASSRLAGGSGSAQYF	TGTGCCAGCTCCCGGCTAGCGGGGGGTTCGGGGTCGGCCCAGTACTTC
TRBV11-3	-	TRBJ2-7	-	CASSRGNAYEQYF	TGTGCCAGCAGCCGGGGGAATGCCTACGAGCAGTACTTC
TRBV28	-	TRBJ2-7	TRBD1	CASSPSTGGGLGGSYEQYF	TGTGCCAGCAGTCCCTCGACAGGGGGCGGTCTGGGGGGCTCCTACGAGCAGTACTTC
TRBV5-1	-	TRBJ2-7	-	CASSLGRQEQYF	TGCGCCAGCAGCTTGGGTCGCCAGGAGCAGTACTTC
TRBV10-3	-	TRBJ2-7	-	CAISDGAHYEQYF	TGTGCCATCAGTGACGGAGCACACTACGAGCAGTACTTC
TRBV7-6	-	TRBJ2-1	-	CASSSRLVGISYNEQFF	TGTGCCAGCAGCAGCCGACTAGTGGGTATCTCCTACAATGAGCAGTTCTTC
TRBV9	-	TRBJ1-2	TRBD1	CASSVVTGEDYGYTF	TGTGCCAGCAGCGTAGTCACAGGGGAGGACTATGGCTACACCTTC
TRBV27	-	TRBJ2-2	-	CASSFRSRTGELFF	TGTGCCAGCAGTTTCCGGTCGAGAACCGGGGAGCTGTTTTTT
TRBV9	-	TRBJ2-1	TRBD2	CASSVDPSGTGEQFF	TGTGCCAGCAGCGTAGACCCTAGCGGGACGGGTGAGCAGTTCTTC
TRBV28	-	TRBJ2-5	TRBD1	CASSFSRGRPETQYF	TGTGCCAGCAGTTTTTCAAGGGGGCGCCCAGAGACCCAGTACTTC
TRBV5-5	-	TRBJ2-2	TRBD2	CASSSGLAGVHGELFF	TGTGCCAGCAGCTCGGGACTAGCGGGAGTACACGGGGAGCTGTTTTTT
TRBV28	-	TRBJ2-6	-	CASTPPPGGGSGANVLTF	TGTGCCAGCACCCCACCACCGGGTGGGGGCTCTGGGGCCAACGTCCTGACTTTC
TRBV30	-	TRBJ1-5	-	CAWSVQELFRQPQHF	TGTGCCTGGAGTGTACAGGAATTGTTCCGTCAGCCCCAGCATTTT
TRBV6-6	-	TRBJ2-7	TRBD1	CASSYQDRTSYEQYF	TGTGCCAGCAGTTACCAGGACAGGACTTCCTACGAGCAGTACTTC
TRBV11-2	-	TRBJ2-5	TRBD2	CASSPLGLAVLRETQYF	TGTGCCAGCAGCCCTCTGGGACTAGCGGTCTTACGGGAGACCCAGTACTTC
TRBV5-1	-	TRBJ1-1	TRBD1	CASRTGQGVNTEAFF	TGCGCCAGCCGCACAGGTCAGGGGGTGAACACTGAAGCTTTCTTT
TRBV6-1	-	TRBJ2-5	TRBD1	CASRLTGETQYF	TGTGCCAGCAGGCTGACAGGGGAGACCCAGTACTTC
TRBV4-1	-	TRBJ2-3	TRBD1	CASSLPGQLTDTQYF	TGCGCCAGCAGCCTGCCGGGACAGCTCACAGATACGCAGTATTTT
TRBV9	-	TRBJ2-1	TRBD2	CASSTGTTLRNEQFF	TGTGCCAGCAGCACCGGGACTACTTTAAGGAATGAGCAGTTCTTC
TRBV11-2	-	TRBJ2-7	-	CASRSYGYEQYF	TGTGCCAGCAGGTCTTATGGCTACGAGCAGTACTTC
TRBV28	few	TRBJ2-1	TRBD2	CASSLGLVNEQFF	TGTGCCAGCAGTTTAGGACTAGTTAATGAGCAGTTCTTC
TRBV19	-	TRBJ1-5	-	CASNPGPSNQPQHF	TGTGCCAGTAATCCCGGGCCGAGCAATCAGCCCCAGCATTTT
TRBV2	-	TRBJ1-6	-	CASSERGNSPLHF	TGTGCCAGCAGTGAGAGGGGGAATTCACCCCTCCACTTT
TRBV2	-	TRBJ2-7	TRBD1	CASSAGGRYEQYF	TGTGCCAGCAGTGCAGGGGGCAGGTACGAGCAGTACTTC
TRBV5-1	-	TRBJ2-1	-	CASSPRRGLSSYNEQFF	TGCGCCAGCAGCCCTCGGCGGGGTTTAAGCTCCTACAATGAGCAGTTCTTC
TRBV5-1	-	TRBJ2-7	TRBD2	CASSLGEGTYEQYF	TGCGCCAGCAGCTTGGGGGAGGGGACCTACGAGCAGTACTTC
TRBV5-4	-	TRBJ2-5	-	CASSGGSSRETQYF	TGTGCCAGCAGCGGGGGATCTAGCAGAGAGACCCAGTACTTC
TRBV18	-	TRBJ2-1	TRBD1	CASSIKPGQSIFDAYNEQFF	TGTGCCAGCTCAATTAAGCCGGGACAGTCGATTTTTGACGCCTACAATGAGCAGTTCTTC
TRBV12-5	-	TRBJ2-7	TRBD2	CASGLAIAGDSVEQYF	TGTGCTAGTGGTTTGGCCATAGCGGGAGATTCCGTCGAGCAGTACTTC
TRBV10-1	-	TRBJ2-3	TRBD1	CASSESRQGVIDTQYF	TGCGCCAGCAGTGAGTCTCGACAGGGGGTAATTGATACGCAGTATTTT
TRBV7-9	-	TRBJ2-5	TRBD2	CASSPRLAQMGNQETQYF	TGTGCCAGCAGCCCTCGACTAGCGCAGATGGGTAACCAAGAGACCCAGTACTTC
TRBV5-8	-	TRBJ1-5	-	CASSLAGSGSNQPQHF	TGTGCCAGCAGCTTGGCCGGGTCAGGGTCCAATCAGCCCCAGCATTTT
TRBV6-1	once	TRBJ2-3	-	CASSDMAGAADTQYF	TGTGCCAGCAGTGACATGGCAGGGGCGGCGGATACGCAGTATTTT
TRBV19	-	TRBJ2-5	-	CASSQYSGRGPQETQYF	TGTGCCAGTAGTCAGTATAGTGGCAGGGGCCCCCAAGAGACCCAGTACTTC
TRBV28	-	TRBJ1-1	-	CASSLPWATGATEAFF	TGTGCCAGCAGTTTACCCTGGGCCACCGGGGCCACTGAAGCTTTCTTT
TRBV6-6	-	TRBJ1-6	-	CAGRGKASPLHF	TGTGCCGGAAGGGGTAAGGCTTCACCCCTCCACTTT
TRBV18	-	TRBJ1-2	TRBD1	CASSPPGFNRGEYGYTF	TGTGCCAGCTCACCACCGGGGTTCAACAGGGGGGAATATGGCTACACCTTC
TRBV30	-	TRBJ1-5	TRBD1	CAWTPGPGGQPQHF	TGTGCCTGGACCCCGGGCCCAGGGGGTCAGCCCCAGCATTTT
TRBV7-9	-	TRBJ1-6	-	CASSPVRARENSPLHF	TGTGCCAGCAGCCCGGTGAGGGCCAGGGAGAATTCACCCCTCCACTTT
TRBV25-1	-	TRBJ2-1	TRBD2	CASSESKRGDNEQFF	TGTGCCAGCAGTGAATCCAAGCGGGGAGACAATGAGCAGTTCTTC
TRBV5-1	-	TRBJ2-3	-	CASSYQGVTDTQYF	TGCGCCAGCAGCTACCAGGGAGTGACAGATACGCAGTATTTT
TRBV10-2	-	TRBJ2-7	-	CASSGAKSSYEQYF	TGCGCCAGCAGTGGAGCGAAGAGCTCCTACGAGCAGTACTTC
TRBV30	few	TRBJ1-1	-	CAWSQQGNTEAFF	TGTGCCTGGAGTCAACAGGGGAACACTGAAGCTTTCTTT
TRBV11-3	-	TRBJ2-7	-	CASSLGFRPRDGGYEQYF	TGTGCCAGCAGCTTAGGTTTCCGGCCAAGGGACGGAGGCTACGAGCAGTACTTC
TRBV5-1	-	TRBJ2-7	TRBD1	CASFRGPADEQYF	TGCGCCAGCTTTAGGGGGCCCGCCGACGAGCAGTACTTC
TRBV19	-	TRBJ2-2	-	CASSTGKLNTGELFF	TGTGCCAGTAGTACAGGGAAATTGAACACCGGGGAGCTGTTTTTT
TRBV7-9	-	TRBJ2-7	TRBD1	CASSPTGAEQYF	TGTGCCAGCAGCCCGACAGGGGCCGAGCAGTACTTC